The 9 T cell receptor beta chains below were found in one sample sequenced in a study of cytomegalovirus exposure and HLA in healthy donors. The primer mix had 60 Vbeta and 13 Jbeta primers. TCRdb's table, derived via immunoSEQ multiplex PCR, lists solely in-frame clones and lacks some. The sample records roughly 160,000 clones, more than 65% being singletons. Input material: PBMCs. These receptors all come from a man aged 25 to 45 in good health and CMV-seronegative.

This clone has a handful of counts. Other DNA variants within this sample encode the same CDR3. The chain combines TRBV9 with TRBJ2-5; tentatively, D is TRBD1 (5 bases). This CDR3 has 14 amino acids. V was cut by 1 base and J by 2 bases, with 9 bases left in between. CDR1 SGDLS and CDR2 YYNGEE come from the germline V gene. CDR3 in DNA: TGTGCCAGCAGCGTACAGGGCACACAAGAGACCCAGTACTTC. The encoded protein is CASSVQGTQETQYF.

The chain joins TRBV6-6 to TRBJ2-1, with D possibly matching TRBD1 (6 bases). The CDR3 is 14 residues long. V lost 5 bases and J 3 bases, leaving 11 bases between the germline ends. CDR1 and CDR2 (germline): MNHNY, SVGAGI (reference sequence). DNA of the CDR3: TGTGCCAGCAGTCAGGGACACATCTACAATGAGCAGTTCTTC. Translating gives CASSQGHIYNEQFF.

The chain joins TRBV9 to TRBJ2-5; 9 bases align to TRBD1. The CDR3 runs 13 residues. J gave up 5 bases and V 7 bases, and 6 bases lay outside the gene matches. CDR1 is SGDLS and CDR2 is YYNGEE in the germline V gene. The CDR3 DNA is TGTGCCAGCGCCGACAGGGGGTTGGAGACCCAGTACTTC. This sequence encodes CASADRGLETQYF.

This clone was seen a handful of times. The chain employs TRBV7-3 and TRBJ2-5; TRBD2 aligns across 10 bases. This CDR3 region has 15 residues. With V trimmed by 1 base and J by 2 bases, 1 base remained unmatched. Germline CDR1 SGHTA, CDR2 FQGTGA. CDR3 nucleotides: TGTGCCAGCAGCTTAAGGACTAGCGGACAAGAGACCCAGTACTTC. It yields the protein CASSLRTSGQETQYF.

This sequence joins TRBV18 and TRBJ2-7; TRBD2 is a possible D gene (6 bases). Trimming took 2 bases from V and 3 from J, leaving 17 bases between them. The CDR3 is 16 residues long. Germline V gene sequence: CDR1 KGHSH, CDR2 LQKENI. DNA of the CDR3: TGTGCCAGCTCACCAAACTTCCAGACCGGGGGCTACGAGCAGTACTTC. This encodes CASSPNFQTGGYEQYF.

The chain has TRBV6-5 and TRBJ2-7, with TRBD2 as a possible D gene (6 bases). V was pared by 6 bases and J by 5 bases, with 11 bases between. This CDR3 is 12 amino acids long. Germline CDR1 and CDR2: MNHEY and SVGAGI. The CDR3 DNA follows: TGTGCCAGCAGAACCGGGGGTAACGAGCAGTACTTC. It encodes CASRTGGNEQYF.

The chain has TRBV7-2 and TRBJ1-5, with D possibly matching TRBD1 (6 bases). The CDR3 consists of 14 residues. V was shortened by 5 bases and J by 7 bases, with 15 bases between the two germline ends. Germline V gene sequence: CDR1 SGHTA, CDR2 FQGNSA. CDR3 DNA: TGTGCCAGCAGCCTTACAGGGCAGGGACAGCCCCAGCATTTT. It specifies CASSLTGQGQPQHF.

The chain recombines TRBV5-1 with TRBJ2-7, with a weak D call TRBD1 (5 bases). CDR1 SGHRS and CDR2 YFSETQ come from the germline V gene. The CDR3 extends over 14 amino acids. Trimming removed 4 bases at V and 0 bases at J, with 11 bases between. CDR3 nucleotide sequence: TGCGCCAGCAGCGTACAGGTGAGCTCCTACGAGCAGTACTTC. Its protein product is CASSVQVSSYEQYF. The full variable domain, with the rest looked up from reference TRBV5-1 and TRBJ2-7, is KAGVTQTPRYLIKTRGQQVTLSCSPISGHRSVSWYQQTPGQGLQFLFEYFSETQRNKGNFPGRFSGRQFSNSRSEMNVSTLELGDSALYLCASSVQVSSYEQYFGPGTRLTVT.

The CDR3: CASSMLQGRNQPQHF. CDR3 coding DNA: TGTGCCAGTAGTATGCTACAGGGGCGAAATCAGCCCCAGCATTTT. V and J are TRBV19 and TRBJ1-5, with 7 positions matching TRBD1. V was clipped by 3 bases and J by 4 bases; unmatched bases: 6. Germline loops: CDR1 LNHDA, CDR2 SQIVND (reference sequence). CDR3 length: 15 residues.